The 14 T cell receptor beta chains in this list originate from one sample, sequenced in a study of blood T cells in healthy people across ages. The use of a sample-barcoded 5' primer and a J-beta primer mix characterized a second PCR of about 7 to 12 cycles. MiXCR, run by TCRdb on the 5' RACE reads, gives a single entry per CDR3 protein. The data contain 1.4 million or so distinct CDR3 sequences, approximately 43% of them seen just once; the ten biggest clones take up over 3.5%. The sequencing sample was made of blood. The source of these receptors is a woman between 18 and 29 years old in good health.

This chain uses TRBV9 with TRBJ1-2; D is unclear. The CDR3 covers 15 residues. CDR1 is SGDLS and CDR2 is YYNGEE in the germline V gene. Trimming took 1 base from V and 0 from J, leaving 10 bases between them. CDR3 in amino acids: CASSVSASSNYGYTF. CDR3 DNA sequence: TGTGCCAGCAGCGTATCGGCCAGTTCTAACTATGGCTACACCTTC.

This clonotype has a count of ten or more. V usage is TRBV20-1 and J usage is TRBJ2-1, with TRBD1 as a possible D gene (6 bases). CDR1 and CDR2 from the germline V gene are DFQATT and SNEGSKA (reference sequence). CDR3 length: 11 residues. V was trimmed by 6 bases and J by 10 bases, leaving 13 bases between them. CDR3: CSANRVYEQFF. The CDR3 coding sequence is TGCAGTGCGAACAGGGTTTACGAGCAGTTCTTC.

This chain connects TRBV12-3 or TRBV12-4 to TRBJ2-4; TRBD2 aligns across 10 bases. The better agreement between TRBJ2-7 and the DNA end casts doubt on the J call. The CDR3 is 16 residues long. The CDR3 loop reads CASSSKGASGGYEQYF. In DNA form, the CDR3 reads TGTGCCAGCAGTAGTAAGGGGGCTAGCGGGGGATACGAGCAGTACTTC.

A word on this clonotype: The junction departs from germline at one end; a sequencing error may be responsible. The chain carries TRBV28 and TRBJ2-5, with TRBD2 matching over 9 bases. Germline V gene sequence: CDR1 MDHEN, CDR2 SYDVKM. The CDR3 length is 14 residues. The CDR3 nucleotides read TGTGCCGGCAGTTTGAGACTAGCGGAAGAGACCCAGTACTTC. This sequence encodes CAGSLRLAEETQYF.

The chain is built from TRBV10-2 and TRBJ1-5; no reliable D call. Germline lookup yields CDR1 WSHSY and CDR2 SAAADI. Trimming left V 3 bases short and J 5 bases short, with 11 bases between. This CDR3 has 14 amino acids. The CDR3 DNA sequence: TGCGCCAGCAGTGACCTAGAACGGGATCAGCCCCAGCATTTT. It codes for CASSDLERDQPQHF.

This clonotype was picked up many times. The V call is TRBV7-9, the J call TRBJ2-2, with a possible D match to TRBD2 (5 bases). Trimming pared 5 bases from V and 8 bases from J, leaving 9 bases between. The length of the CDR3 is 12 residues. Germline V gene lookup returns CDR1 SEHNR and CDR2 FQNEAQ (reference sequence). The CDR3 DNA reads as TGTGCCAGCAGCCGGGATACAGGGGAGCTGTTTTTT. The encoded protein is CASSRDTGELFF.

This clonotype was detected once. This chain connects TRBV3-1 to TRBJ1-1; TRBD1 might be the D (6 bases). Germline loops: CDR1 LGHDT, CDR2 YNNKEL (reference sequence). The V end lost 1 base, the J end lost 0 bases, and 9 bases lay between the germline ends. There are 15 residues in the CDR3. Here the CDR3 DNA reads TGTGCCAGCAGCCAAGGCGACAGGCTGAACACTGAAGCTTTCTTT. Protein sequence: CASSQGDRLNTEAFF.

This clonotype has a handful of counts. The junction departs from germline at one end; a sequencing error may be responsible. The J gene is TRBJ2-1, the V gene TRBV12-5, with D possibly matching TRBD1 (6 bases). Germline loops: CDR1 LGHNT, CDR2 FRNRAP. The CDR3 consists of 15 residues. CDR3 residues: CASGSAGAVYNEQFF. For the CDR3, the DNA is TGTGCCAGTGGTTCAGCAGGGGCCGTCTACAATGAGCAGTTCTTC. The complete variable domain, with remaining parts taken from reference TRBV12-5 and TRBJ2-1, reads DARVTQTPRHKVTEMGQEVTMRCQPILGHNTVFWYRQTMMQGLELLAYFRNRAPLDDSGMPKDRFSAEMPDATLATLKIQPSEPRDSAVYFCASGSAGAVYNEQFFGPGTRLTVL.

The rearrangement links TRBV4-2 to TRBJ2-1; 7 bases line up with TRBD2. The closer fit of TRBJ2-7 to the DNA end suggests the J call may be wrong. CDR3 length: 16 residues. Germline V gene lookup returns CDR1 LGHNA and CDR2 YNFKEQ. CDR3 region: CASSQDETSSYNEQYF. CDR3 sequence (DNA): TGTGCCAGCAGCCAAGACGAGACTAGCTCCTACAATGAGCAGTACTTC.

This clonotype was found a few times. The CDR3 region is CASSPPSGGELNTQYF. The DNA for the CDR3 is TGTGCCAGCAGTCCCCCCAGCGGGGGGGAGTTAAATACGCAGTATTTT. The J gene is TRBJ2-3, the V gene TRBV12-3 or TRBV12-4; 10 nucleotides align to TRBD2. The CDR3 spans 16 residues. V shed 5 bases and J 7 bases; nucleotides not matched to a gene: 12.

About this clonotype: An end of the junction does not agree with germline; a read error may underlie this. CDR3 coding DNA: TGTGCCAACAGTCTACGGACAGGTGAGCAGTACTTC. This encodes CANSLRTGEQYF. This sequence joins TRBV6-5 and TRBJ2-5; 7 bases fit TRBD1. Germline lookup yields CDR1 MNHEY and CDR2 SVGAGI. The CDR3 sequence is 12 residues long.

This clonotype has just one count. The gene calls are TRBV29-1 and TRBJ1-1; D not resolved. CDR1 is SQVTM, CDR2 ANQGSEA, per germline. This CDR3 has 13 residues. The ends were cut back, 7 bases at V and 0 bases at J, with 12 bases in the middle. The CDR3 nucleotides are TGCAGCGCCTTTAGGTCTGTGAACACTGAAGCTTTCTTT. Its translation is CSAFRSVNTEAFF. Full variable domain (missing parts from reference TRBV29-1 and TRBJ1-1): SAVISQKPSRDICQRGTSLTIQCQVDSQVTMMFWYRQQPGQSLTLIATANQGSEATYESGFVIDKFPISRPNLTFSTLTVSNMSPEDSSIYLCSAFRSVNTEAFFGQGTRLTVV.

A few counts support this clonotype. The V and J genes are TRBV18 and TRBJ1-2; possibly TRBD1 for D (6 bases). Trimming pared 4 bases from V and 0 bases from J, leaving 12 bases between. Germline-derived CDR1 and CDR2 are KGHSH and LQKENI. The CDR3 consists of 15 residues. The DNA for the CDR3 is TGTGCCAGCTCACTATACAGGGTTACTAACTATGGCTACACCTTC. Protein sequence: CASSLYRVTNYGYTF.

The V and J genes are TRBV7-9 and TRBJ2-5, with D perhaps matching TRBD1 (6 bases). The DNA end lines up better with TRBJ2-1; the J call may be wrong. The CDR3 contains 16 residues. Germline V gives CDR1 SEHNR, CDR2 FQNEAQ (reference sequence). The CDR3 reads CASSPRQESYQETQFF. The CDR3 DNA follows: TGTGCCAGCAGCCCACGACAGGAAAGCTACCAAGAGACCCAGTTCTTC.